The 5 T cell receptor beta chains presented below share a single source sample, sequenced in a study of T cell repertoires in cytomegalovirus infection (dated by TCRdb to between 2019 and 2020). The instrument given in TCRdb is Illumina HiSeq 1500. TCRdb handled the public reads itself, with Q25 trimming in fastp and clone calling in MiXCR, and kept productive beta chains. Duplicate CDR3 protein sequences are folded into a single record with the most common DNA and genes. The sample data list approximately 240,000 distinct CDR3 sequences, and approximately 13% of these were observed just once. The ten largest account for roughly 1.7% of the sample. Sequencing was carried out using PBMCs. Receptors were obtained from a human donor in good health (CMV status not recorded). Some clones in this sample may be carry-over from other donors' samples.

This clonotype was found many times. The chain is built from TRBV12-3 or TRBV12-4 and TRBJ1-1; D call uncertain. The CDR3 length is 12 residues. Trimming took 3 bases from V and 5 from J, leaving 7 bases between them. The DNA of the CDR3 is TGTGCCAGCAGTTTGCGGGAGACTGAAGCTTTCTTT. Encoded protein: CASSLRETEAFF.

In this sample, this clonotype turned up a few times. The CDR3 DNA is TGTGCCAGCAGCCCGCGAGGGGGCCATAGCACAGATACGCAGTATTTT. Its protein product is CASSPRGGHSTDTQYF. The V and J genes are TRBV5-4 and TRBJ2-3; 7 nucleotides line up with TRBD1. Germline CDR1 reads SGHNT; CDR2 reads YYREEE (reference sequence). V shed 4 bases, J shed 0 bases, and the junction held 8 bases outside the gene matches. This CDR3 is 16 amino acids long. The full variable domain, its missing parts supplied by reference TRBV5-4 and TRBJ2-3, is ETGVTQSPTHLIKTRGQQVTLRCSSQSGHNTVSWYQQALGQGPQFIFQYYREEENGRGNFPPRFSGLQFPNYSSELNVNALELDDSALYLCASSPRGGHSTDTQYFGPGTRLTVL.

The chain recombines TRBV19 with TRBJ1-2; 9 bases align to TRBD1. The V segment lost 3 bases and the J segment 2 bases; nucleotides outside the gene matches: 7. The CDR3 is made up of 16 amino acids. The V gene's germline CDR1 is LNHDA and CDR2 SQIVND (reference sequence). CDR3 in amino acids: CASSIQQGARNYGYTF. The CDR3 DNA reads TGTGCCAGTAGTATCCAACAGGGGGCCCGAAACTATGGCTACACCTTC.

In its sample, this clonotype was seen many times. The rearrangement links TRBV5-4 to TRBJ2-1; D is uncertain. With 0 bases removed from V and 7 bases from J, the gap between germline ends came to 8 bases. The CDR3 extends over 13 amino acids. CDR1 is SGHNT, CDR2 YYREEE, per germline (reference sequence). DNA of the CDR3: TGTGCCAGCAGCTTGGGGCAGCAGAATGAGCAGTTCTTC. This translates into CASSLGQQNEQFF. The full variable domain, rest sourced from reference TRBV5-4 and TRBJ2-1, is ETGVTQSPTHLIKTRGQQVTLRCSSQSGHNTVSWYQQALGQGPQFIFQYYREEENGRGNFPPRFSGLQFPNYSSELNVNALELDDSALYLCASSLGQQNEQFFGPGTRLTVL.

This clonotype came up a few times. This chain connects TRBV18 to TRBJ2-7; D may be TRBD1 or TRBD2 (5 bases each). Germline values: CDR1 KGHSH, CDR2 LQKENI. This CDR3 has 14 residues. Trimming shortened V by 6 bases and J by 0 bases, and 12 bases separated the two germline ends. CDR3 coding DNA: TGTGCCAGCTCCCCCGGGACGTACTCCTACGAGCAGTACTTC. Residues: CASSPGTYSYEQYF.